These 17 T cell receptor beta chains came from one sample sequenced in a study of CD8+ T cells in alopecia areata. RNA, once extracted, was reverse transcribed into cDNA for use as the sequencing template. Produced via immunoSEQ multiplex PCR; TCRdb's table is partial and in-frame only. The data show roughly 40,000 clones, less than 55% seen once. CD4+ cells belonging to about 5 patients, who were in the biomarker study, were further sorted into CD25+CD127- cells. The sequenced material came from CD4+ Tregs sorted from blood. The receptor source for this set is a human donor with alopecia areata.

This clone was detected a few times. V gene TRBV7-2 combines with J gene TRBJ1-5; no firm D call. The V gene lost 3 bases and the J gene lost 4 bases, with 7 bases spanning the gap. This CDR3 spans 13 amino acids. Per germline, CDR1 SGHTA and CDR2 FQGNSA. CDR3 coding DNA: TGTGCCAGCAGCTTCGGCCAAAATCAGCCCCAGCATTTT. Translated, it gives CASSFGQNQPQHF.

This chain links TRBV6-6 with TRBJ2-5, with 12 bases fitting TRBD2. This CDR3 is 15 amino acids long. Germline V gene lookup returns CDR1 MNHNY and CDR2 SVGAGI (reference sequence). J was trimmed by 8 bases and V by 5 bases; bases with no gene match: 9. CDR3 region: CASSPRTSGAHTQYF. The CDR3 DNA follows: TGTGCCAGCAGTCCCCGGACTAGCGGGGCTCACACCCAGTACTTC.

A few counts support this clone. The CDR3 DNA is TGCGCCAGCAGCACGATGGGCCACCCCAATCAGCCCCAGCATTTT. It yields the protein CASSTMGHPNQPQHF. The chain carries TRBV5-1 and TRBJ1-5, with D unclear. CDR1 is SGHRS and CDR2 is YFSETQ in the germline V gene. The V and J ends lost 4 bases and 3 bases respectively, with 14 bases between them. This CDR3 region has 15 residues.

This chain joins TRBV4-1 and TRBJ2-4; D call uncertain. The CDR3 runs to 13 residues. V was pared by 1 base and J by 2 bases, with 3 bases between. CDR1 is MGHRA, CDR2 YSYEKL, per germline. The CDR3, as DNA: TGCGCCAGCAGCCAAGGCTCCAAAAACATTCAGTACTTC. Protein product: CASSQGSKNIQYF.

The V and J genes are TRBV7-2 and TRBJ2-3, with a weak D call TRBD1 (6 bases). The germline V gene encodes CDR1 SGHTA and CDR2 FQGNSA. V was pared by 6 bases and J by 0 bases, with 13 bases between. The CDR3 length is 15 residues. The CDR3 reads CASSFWGPSTDTQYF. For the CDR3, the DNA is TGTGCCAGCAGTTTTTGGGGGCCAAGCACAGATACGCAGTATTTT.

The chain carries TRBV5-1 and TRBJ1-5, with D hard to call. The V end lost 2 bases, the J end lost 2 bases, and 5 bases lay between the germline ends. CDR3 size: 13 residues. CDR1 is SGHRS, CDR2 YFSETQ, per germline. The CDR3 loop reads CASSFEGNQPQHF. As DNA, the CDR3 is TGCGCCAGCAGCTTTGAGGGCAATCAGCCCCAGCATTTT.

This chain links TRBV10-3 with TRBJ1-1; D remains unclear. Deletions cut 0 bases from V and 11 bases from J, with 10 bases between. This CDR3 contains 12 residues. Germline CDR1 and CDR2: ENHRY and SYGVKD. In nucleotides, the CDR3 is TGTGCCATCAGTGAGTCGGGCGGTAGGGCTTTCTTT. Translation: CAISESGGRAFF.

This rearrangement joins TRBV9 to TRBJ1-6; D ambiguous. V lost 1 base, J lost 0 bases, and 5 bases lay in between. The CDR3 is 15 amino acids. The V gene's germline CDR1 is SGDLS and CDR2 YYNGEE. The CDR3 bases are TGTGCCAGCAGCGTACGCAGCTCCTATAATTCACCCCTCCACTTT. It encodes CASSVRSSYNSPLHF.

The table lists this clone with a few counts. The CDR3 is CASSLGLAGVGYNEQFF. CDR3 bases: TGCGCCAGCAGCCTGGGACTAGCGGGAGTTGGCTACAATGAGCAGTTCTTC. The rearrangement links TRBV5-1 to TRBJ2-1, with 14 bases lining up with TRBD2. The V segment lost 4 bases and the J segment 3 bases; nucleotides outside the gene matches: 6. CDR1 and CDR2 (germline): SGHRS, YFSETQ. The CDR3 extends over 17 amino acids.

The gene calls are TRBV7-2 and TRBJ1-3, with unresolved D. This CDR3 is 12 amino acids long. V gave up 0 bases and J gave up 9 bases, with 6 bases separating them. Germline lookup yields CDR1 SGHTA and CDR2 FQGNSA. CDR3 DNA sequence: TGTGCCAGCAGCTTAGCGGGGTCCACCATATATTTT. It codes for CASSLAGSTIYF.

This chain connects TRBV2 to TRBJ2-3; 7 nucleotides align to TRBD2. V shed 6 bases, J shed 0 bases, and the junction held 9 bases outside the gene matches. Germline values: CDR1 SNHLY, CDR2 FYNNEI. The CDR3 spans 16 residues. The CDR3 here is CASRVISSGSTDTQYF. In nucleotides, the CDR3 is TGTGCCAGCAGAGTGATAAGTAGCGGGAGCACAGATACGCAGTATTTT.

J is TRBJ1-1 and V is TRBV6-5; D perhaps matches TRBD1 (5 bases). Germline V gene sequence: CDR1 MNHEY, CDR2 SVGAGI. Trimming took 2 bases from V and 5 from J, leaving 15 bases between them. The length of the CDR3 is 15 residues. CDR3 region: CASSYGGAMGTEAFF. The DNA for the CDR3 is TGTGCCAGCAGTTACGGAGGGGCCATGGGAACTGAAGCTTTCTTT.

This clone was found a few times. This chain connects TRBV7-2 to TRBJ2-5; D is unclear. With 1 base removed from V and 6 bases from J, the gap between germline ends came to 15 bases. The CDR3 runs to 15 residues. The V gene's germline CDR1 is SGHTA and CDR2 FQGNSA. This CDR3 reads CASSLGVLRTKTQYF. CDR3 nucleotide sequence: TGTGCCAGCAGCTTAGGGGTACTTCGGACCAAGACCCAGTACTTC.

This chain links TRBV9 with TRBJ1-1; D perhaps matches TRBD1 (6 bases). Germline CDR1 and CDR2: SGDLS and YYNGEE. V lost 4 bases, J lost 4 bases, and 17 bases lay in between. The CDR3 has 15 residues. The CDR3 region has the DNA TGTGCCAGCAGCCCGATGAGGGGGGGACGCACTGAAGCTTTCTTT. This codes for CASSPMRGGRTEAFF.

This chain links TRBV30 with TRBJ2-2; D is ambiguous. The CDR3 length is 11 residues. V lost 4 bases and J lost 6, with 6 bases in between. Per germline, CDR1 GTSNPN and CDR2 SVGIG (reference sequence). The CDR3 nucleotides are TGTGCCTGGACTGGGGCCGGGGAGCTGTTTTTT. This gives the protein CAWTGAGELFF.

This chain uses TRBV6-1 with TRBJ1-1; D gene ambiguous. The CDR3 runs to 14 residues. The germline V gene encodes CDR1 MNHNS and CDR2 SASEGT. V dropped 5 bases and J dropped 6 bases, with 16 bases sitting between them. DNA for the CDR3: TGTGCCAGCAGTAACCGGGGTCGGAGGGCTGAAGCTTTCTTT. It specifies CASSNRGRRAEAFF.

In this sample, this clone turned up a few times. This chain connects TRBV7-8 to TRBJ2-2, with D tentatively TRBD1 (6 bases). Between the trimmed V and J ends, which lost 0 bases and 4 bases, there was a span of 9 bases. Looked up from germline, CDR1 is SGHVS and CDR2 is FQNEAQ. The CDR3 consists of 15 residues. The CDR3, as DNA: TGTGCCAGCAGCTTAGCGGTCAGGGGCACCGGGGAGCTGTTTTTT. This sequence encodes CASSLAVRGTGELFF.